What follows are 9 T cell receptor beta chains derived from one specimen sequenced in a study of control samples from healthy donors and cancer patients. Sequencing was performed with immunoSEQ multiplex PCR; in TCRdb, only in-frame clones are kept and a portion is missing. Here the sample spans 77,000 or so clones, around 92% being singletons. Sequencing was done on a sample of blood. The receptors were sampled from a man younger than 40 in good health.

Concerning this clone itself: Within the sample, other DNA sequences also encode this same CDR3. The rearrangement links TRBV7-3 to TRBJ2-2; 9 bases line up with TRBD2. J lost 0 bases, V lost 2 bases, and 1 base had no gene match. CDR1 and CDR2 (germline): SGHTA, FQGTGA. This CDR3 region has 16 residues. The CDR3 nucleotides are TGTGCCAGCAGCTTAGCGGGGGGGGCGAACACCGGGGAGCTGTTTTTT. Its translation: CASSLAGGANTGELFF.

V and J are TRBV12-3 or TRBV12-4 and TRBJ1-5, with D unclear. This CDR3 has 13 residues. V was shortened by 1 base and J by 4 bases, with 5 bases between the two germline ends. The CDR3 region has the DNA TGTGCCAGCAGTTTAGGGTGGAATCAGCCCCAGCATTTT. It specifies CASSLGWNQPQHF.

The chain uses TRBV6-5 and TRBJ1-2; possible D gene TRBD1, 5 bases. Looked up from germline, CDR1 is MNHEY and CDR2 is SVGAGI. This CDR3 has 15 amino acids. V shed 6 bases and J shed 4 bases, with 18 bases lying between them. CDR3 coding DNA: TGTGCCAGCAGCCCCGGCCTCGGCCAGGGCTATGGCTACACCTTC. It specifies CASSPGLGQGYGYTF.

A note on this clone: The junction shows a germline mismatch at one end, possibly a read error. V and J are TRBV12-3 or TRBV12-4 and TRBJ2-5, with 9 bases matching TRBD2. The CDR3 is 13 residues long. The CDR3: CASSLAGRETQYF. CDR3 coding DNA: TGTGCCAGCAGTCTAGCGGGGCGGGAGACCCAGTACTTC.

In DNA, the CDR3 is TGTGCCAGCAGTTTAACTGGCGGATATCAGCCCCAGCATTTT. Translated, it gives CASSLTGGYQPQHF. The genes are TRBV27 and TRBJ1-5, with D unclear. Trimming took 2 bases from V and 5 from J, leaving 10 bases between them. The CDR3 runs 14 residues. Germline V gene data show CDR1 as MNHEY and CDR2 as SMNVEV (reference sequence).

The chain uses TRBV6-2 or TRBV6-3 and TRBJ1-5, with D uncertain. Trimming cost V 2 bases and J 2 bases, with 10 bases left between them. Germline CDR1 MNHEY, CDR2 SVGEGT. This CDR3 is 15 amino acids long. The CDR3 loop is CASSYTGSGNQPQHF. In DNA form, the CDR3 reads TGTGCCAGCAGTTACACGGGGAGCGGCAATCAGCCCCAGCATTTT.

This sequence joins TRBV4-1 and TRBJ2-3; D possibly corresponds to TRBD1 (5 bases). Germline-derived CDR1 and CDR2 are MGHRA and YSYEKL. The CDR3 length is 15 residues. V was shortened by 0 bases and J by 3 bases, with 10 bases between the two germline ends. The CDR3 DNA reads TGCGCCAGCAGCCAAGATGGGGCTATGACAGATACGCAGTATTTT. It yields the protein CASSQDGAMTDTQYF.

V and J are TRBV11-1 and TRBJ2-1; D may be TRBD2 (5 bases). CDR1 is SGHAT and CDR2 is FQDESV in the germline V gene (reference sequence). The V gene lost 2 bases and the J gene lost 4 bases, with 12 bases spanning the gap. The CDR3 consists of 15 residues. The CDR3 nucleotides are TGTGCCAGCAGCTTACTCCTAGCCAATTACAATGAGCAGTTCTTC. Translating gives CASSLLLANYNEQFF.

This clone was observed a few times. The V gene is TRBV9, the J gene TRBJ2-7, with TRBD1 matching 9 bases. After removal of 0 bases from V and 5 bases from J, the junction contained 3 bases not matched to a gene. CDR3 length: 14 amino acids. In germline, CDR1 is SGDLS, CDR2 YYNGEE. The CDR3 loop is CASSVGQGGNEQYF. Written as DNA, the CDR3 is TGTGCCAGCAGCGTAGGACAGGGGGGCAACGAGCAGTACTTC.